The 15 T cell receptor beta chains below come from one sample, sequenced in a study of blood T cell repertoires in COVID-19 (TCRdb year 2020). The library came from the immunoSEQ multiplex PCR assay. In its TCRdb copy, this immuneACCESS table keeps in-frame sequences only and misses some clones. Where compared with another copy, unresolved V genes explain less than half of these, and the others have no known cause. The sample has roughly 260,000 clones on record, 82% of them singletons. Roughly 3% of the sample rests with the top ten. Sequenced sample: peripheral blood. The source is a woman between 18 and 29 years old with acute or convalescent COVID-19.

Only one count was recorded for this clone. The CDR3 coding sequence is TGTGCCAGCTCACGACCACTTCGGGGATCGAACACTGAAGCTTTCTTT. Translating it yields CASSRPLRGSNTEAFF. The chain combines TRBV18 with TRBJ1-1; D is ambiguous. This CDR3 is 16 amino acids long. The germline V gene has CDR1 KGHSH and CDR2 LQKENI. V gave up 4 bases and J gave up 1 base, with 16 bases separating them.

V and J are TRBV6-1 and TRBJ1-6, with 7 bases fitting TRBD1. Germline values: CDR1 MNHNS, CDR2 SASEGT. With 3 bases clipped from V and 11 bases from J, the junction kept 16 bases outside the gene matches. The CDR3 is 17 amino acids. CDR3 amino acids: CASSDPQGRASGPPLHF. The CDR3 DNA sequence: TGTGCCAGCAGTGACCCACAGGGGCGTGCATCGGGTCCACCCCTCCACTTT.

This clone was found a few times. CDR3: CASSLLDRNTGELFF. CDR3 DNA: TGTGCCAGCAGCCTCCTAGACAGGAACACCGGGGAGCTGTTTTTT. J is TRBJ2-2 and V is TRBV9; tentatively, D is TRBD1 (5 bases). This CDR3 has 15 residues. Germline CDR1 SGDLS, CDR2 YYNGEE. V lost 4 bases, J lost 1 base, and 11 bases lay in between.

The rearrangement uses TRBV12-3 or TRBV12-4 and TRBJ1-5; D unclear. With 1 base removed from V and 7 bases from J, the gap between germline ends came to 8 bases. This CDR3 has 13 amino acids. The CDR3 DNA follows: TGTGCCAGCAGTTTAGGACCCGGGCAGCCCCAGCATTTT. Translated: CASSLGPGQPQHF.

This clone was observed a single time. CDR3 in DNA: TGTGCCAGCAGCTTACGGGGGACTGGGGCCAACGTCCTGACTTTC. It codes for CASSLRGTGANVLTF. The V and J genes are TRBV7-6 and TRBJ2-6, with D perhaps TRBD2 (6 bases). Trimming shortened V by 2 bases and J by 2 bases, and 7 bases separated the two germline ends. CDR3 length: 15 residues. Germline V gene sequence: CDR1 SGHVS, CDR2 FNYEAQ.

The chain has TRBV28 and TRBJ2-3; 7 bases agree with TRBD2. Germline CDR1 is MDHEN and CDR2 is SYDVKM. The V and J ends lost 5 bases and 5 bases, in that order; junction bases with no gene match: 4. This CDR3 region has 13 residues. CDR3 region: CASSVLAQDTQYF. The CDR3 coding sequence is TGTGCCAGCAGTGTACTAGCGCAAGATACGCAGTATTTT.

The rearrangement uses TRBV5-5 and TRBJ2-5, with a tentative D call TRBD1 (5 bases). The length of the CDR3 is 15 residues. With 4 bases removed from V and 2 bases from J, the gap between germline ends came to 15 bases. The germline V gene has CDR1 SGHKS and CDR2 YYEKEE (reference sequence). This CDR3 is CASSPHPGKQETQYF. In nucleotides, the CDR3 is TGTGCCAGCAGCCCCCACCCAGGGAAGCAAGAGACCCAGTACTTC.

The chain combines TRBV5-5 with TRBJ2-3; D is unclear. The germline V and J ends were trimmed by 5 bases and 2 bases, with 9 bases remaining between them. The CDR3 is 13 amino acids. CDR1 and CDR2 from the germline V gene are SGHKS and YYEKEE (reference sequence). The CDR3 DNA is TGTGCCAGCAGTCTACAGATCACAGATACGCAGTATTTT. Amino acids: CASSLQITDTQYF.

The chain combines TRBV6-5 with TRBJ1-1, with D possibly TRBD1 on 5 matching bases. The CDR3 spans 15 residues. Trimming took off 3 bases at V and 3 bases at J, with 14 bases between the two ends. Germline V gives CDR1 MNHEY, CDR2 SVGAGI. CDR3 sequence reads: CASSYLGGADTEAFF. The CDR3 DNA reads TGTGCCAGCAGTTATCTGGGGGGTGCGGACACTGAAGCTTTCTTT.

The chain combines TRBV18 with TRBJ1-4; 7 nucleotides align to TRBD1. In germline, CDR1 is KGHSH, CDR2 LQKENI. The CDR3 contains 15 residues. Trimming took 2 bases from V and 8 from J; bases not matched to a gene: 8. The CDR3 sequence is CASSPRRQGGEKLFF. The CDR3 coding sequence is TGTGCCAGCTCACCAAGGAGACAGGGTGGCGAAAAACTGTTTTTT.

V is TRBV7-3 and J is TRBJ2-5; 8 nucleotides align to TRBD2. CDR1 is SGHTA, CDR2 FQGTGA, per germline. V was pared by 2 bases and J by 2 bases, with 7 bases of the junction left unmatched. The CDR3 loop spans 16 amino acids. CDR3 sequence: CASSLGGTSGQETQYF. The CDR3 bases are TGTGCCAGCAGCTTAGGGGGTACTAGCGGACAAGAGACCCAGTACTTC.

About this clone: The germline gene is not matched at one end of the junction; a read error may be the cause. The genes are TRBV10-3 and TRBJ2-3; TRBD2 aligns across 13 bases. Germline V gene lookup returns CDR1 ENHRY and CDR2 SYGVKD. The CDR3 is 17 amino acids. The CDR3 bases are TGTGCCACCAGTGGACTAGCGGGAGACGGGGGCACAGATACGCAGTATTTT. This gives the protein CATSGLAGDGGTDTQYF.

V and J are TRBV19 and TRBJ2-7; tentative D call: TRBD1 (7 bases). Germline V lookup: CDR1 LNHDA, CDR2 SQIVND (reference sequence). This CDR3 spans 18 amino acids. The V end was cut by 0 bases, the J end by 5 bases, with 23 bases between. The DNA of the CDR3 is TGTGCCAGTAGTATAGATCCCGACAGGGACTCGGGCACCAACGAGCAGTACTTC. The encoded protein is CASSIDPDRDSGTNEQYF.

This clone was seen once. The gene calls are TRBV3-1 (or the pseudogene TRBV3-2) and TRBJ2-7, with 9 bases matching TRBD2. The germline V gene encodes CDR1 LGHDT and CDR2 YNNKEL (reference sequence). J gave up 2 bases and V 2 bases, and 10 bases lay outside the gene matches. The CDR3 sequence is 17 residues long. As DNA, the CDR3 is TGTGCCAGCAGCCAAAACTTAGCGGGAGAGCCGACCTACGAGCAGTACTTC. Encoded protein: CASSQNLAGEPTYEQYF.

The chain has TRBV9 and TRBJ2-7; 7 bases are a match to TRBD2. The V gene end was trimmed by 0 bases and the J gene end by 1 base; junction bases not matched to a gene: 10. Germline V lookup: CDR1 SGDLS, CDR2 YYNGEE. CDR3 length: 17 residues. CDR3 protein: CASSVGLGSSGSYEQYF. In DNA, the CDR3 is TGTGCCAGCAGCGTAGGGTTAGGGTCTAGCGGTTCCTACGAGCAGTACTTC.